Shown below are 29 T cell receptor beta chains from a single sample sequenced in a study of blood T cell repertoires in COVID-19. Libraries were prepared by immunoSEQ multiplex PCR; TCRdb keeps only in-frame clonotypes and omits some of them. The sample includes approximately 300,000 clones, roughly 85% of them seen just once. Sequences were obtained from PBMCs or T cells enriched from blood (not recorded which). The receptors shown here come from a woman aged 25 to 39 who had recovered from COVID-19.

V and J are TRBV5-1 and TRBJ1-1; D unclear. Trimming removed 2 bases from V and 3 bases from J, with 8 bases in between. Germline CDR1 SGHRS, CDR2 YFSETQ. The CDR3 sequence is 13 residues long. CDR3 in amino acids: CASSFTKDTEAFF. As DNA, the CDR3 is TGCGCCAGCAGCTTCACTAAAGACACTGAAGCTTTCTTT.

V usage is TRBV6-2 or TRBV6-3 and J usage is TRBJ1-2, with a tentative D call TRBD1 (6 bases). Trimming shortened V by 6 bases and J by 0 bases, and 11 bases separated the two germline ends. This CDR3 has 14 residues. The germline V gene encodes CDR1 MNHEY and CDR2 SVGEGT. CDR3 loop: CASSPGQPNYGYTF. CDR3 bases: TGTGCCAGCAGCCCTGGACAGCCTAACTATGGCTACACCTTC.

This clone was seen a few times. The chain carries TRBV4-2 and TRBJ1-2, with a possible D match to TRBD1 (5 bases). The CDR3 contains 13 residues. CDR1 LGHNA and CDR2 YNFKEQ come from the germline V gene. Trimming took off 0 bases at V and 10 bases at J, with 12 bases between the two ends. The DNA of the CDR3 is TGTGCCAGCAGCCAAGACAGGGTGACAGTCTACACCTTC. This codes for CASSQDRVTVYTF.

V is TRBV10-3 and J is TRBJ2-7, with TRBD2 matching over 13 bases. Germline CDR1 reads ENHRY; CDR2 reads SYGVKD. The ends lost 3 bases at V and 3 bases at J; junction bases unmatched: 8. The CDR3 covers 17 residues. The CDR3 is CAISDPQLAGGFYEQYF. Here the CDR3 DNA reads TGTGCCATCAGTGACCCCCAACTAGCGGGGGGGTTCTACGAGCAGTACTTC.

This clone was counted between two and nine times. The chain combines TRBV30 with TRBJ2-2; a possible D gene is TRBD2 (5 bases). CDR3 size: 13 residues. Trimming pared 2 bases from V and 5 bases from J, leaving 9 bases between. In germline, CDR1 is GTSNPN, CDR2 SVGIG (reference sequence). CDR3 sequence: CAWSPGLTGELFF. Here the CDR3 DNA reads TGTGCCTGGAGTCCCGGACTTACCGGGGAGCTGTTTTTT.

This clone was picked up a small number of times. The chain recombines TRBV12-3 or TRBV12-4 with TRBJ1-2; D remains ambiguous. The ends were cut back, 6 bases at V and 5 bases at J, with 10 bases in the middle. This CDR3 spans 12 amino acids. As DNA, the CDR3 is TGTGCCAGCAGAGAACCGGGGTATGGCTACACCTTC. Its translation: CASREPGYGYTF.

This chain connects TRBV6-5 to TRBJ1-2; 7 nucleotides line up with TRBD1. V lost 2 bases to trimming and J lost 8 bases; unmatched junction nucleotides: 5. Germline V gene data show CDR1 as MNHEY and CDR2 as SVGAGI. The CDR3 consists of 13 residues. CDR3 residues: CASSYASGGGYTF. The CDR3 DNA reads TGTGCCAGCAGTTACGCGTCAGGGGGGGGCTACACCTTC.

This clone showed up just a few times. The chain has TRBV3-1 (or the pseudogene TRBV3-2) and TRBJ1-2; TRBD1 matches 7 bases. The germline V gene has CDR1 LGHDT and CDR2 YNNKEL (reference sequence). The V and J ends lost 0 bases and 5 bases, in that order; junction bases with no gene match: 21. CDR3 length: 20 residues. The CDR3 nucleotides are TGTGCCAGCAGCCAAGATTTCATGCGACAGGGAATTGCCGTCTCTTATGGCTACACCTTC. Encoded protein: CASSQDFMRQGIAVSYGYTF.

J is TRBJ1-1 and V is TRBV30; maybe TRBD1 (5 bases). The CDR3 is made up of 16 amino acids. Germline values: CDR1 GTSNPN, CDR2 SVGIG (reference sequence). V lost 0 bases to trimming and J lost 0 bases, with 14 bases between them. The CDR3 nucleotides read TGTGCCTGGAGTGTAGTTGTGGGGCTCATGAACACTGAAGCTTTCTTT. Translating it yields CAWSVVVGLMNTEAFF.

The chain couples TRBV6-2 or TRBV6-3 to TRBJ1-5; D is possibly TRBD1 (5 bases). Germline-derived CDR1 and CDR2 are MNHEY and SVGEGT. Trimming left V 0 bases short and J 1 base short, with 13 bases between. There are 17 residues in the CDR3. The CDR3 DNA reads TGTGCCAGCAGTTACTCCACAGGAGTGAAAAGCAATCAGCCCCAGCATTTT. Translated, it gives CASSYSTGVKSNQPQHF.

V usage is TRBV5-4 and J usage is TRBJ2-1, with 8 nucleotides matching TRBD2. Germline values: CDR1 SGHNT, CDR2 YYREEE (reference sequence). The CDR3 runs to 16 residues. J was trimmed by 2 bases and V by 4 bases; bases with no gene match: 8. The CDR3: CASSPGVLAAYNEQFF. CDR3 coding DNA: TGTGCCAGCAGCCCGGGGGTACTAGCGGCCTACAATGAGCAGTTCTTC.

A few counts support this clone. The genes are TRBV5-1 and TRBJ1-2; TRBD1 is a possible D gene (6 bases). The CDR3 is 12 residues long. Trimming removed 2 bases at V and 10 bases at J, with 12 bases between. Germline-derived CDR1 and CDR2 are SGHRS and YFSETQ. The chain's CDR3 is CASSFKGVDYTF. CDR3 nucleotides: TGCGCCAGCAGCTTCAAGGGGGTGGACTACACCTTC. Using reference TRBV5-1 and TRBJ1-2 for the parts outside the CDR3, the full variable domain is KAGVTQTPRYLIKTRGQQVTLSCSPISGHRSVSWYQQTPGQGLQFLFEYFSETQRNKGNFPGRFSGRQFSNSRSEMNVSTLELGDSALYLCASSFKGVDYTFGSGTRLTVV.

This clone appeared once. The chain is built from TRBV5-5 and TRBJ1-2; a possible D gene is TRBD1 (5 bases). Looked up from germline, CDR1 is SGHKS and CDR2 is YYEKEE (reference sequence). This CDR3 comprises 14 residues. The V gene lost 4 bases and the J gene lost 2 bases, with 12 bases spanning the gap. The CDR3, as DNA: TGTGCCAGCAGCGTATCGAGGACAAACTATGGCTACACCTTC. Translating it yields CASSVSRTNYGYTF.

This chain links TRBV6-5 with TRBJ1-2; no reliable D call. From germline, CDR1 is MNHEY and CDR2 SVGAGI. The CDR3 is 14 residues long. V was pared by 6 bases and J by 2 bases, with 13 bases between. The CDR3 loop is CASSRTTPNYGYTF. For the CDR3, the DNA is TGTGCCAGCAGCCGAACGACACCCAACTATGGCTACACCTTC.

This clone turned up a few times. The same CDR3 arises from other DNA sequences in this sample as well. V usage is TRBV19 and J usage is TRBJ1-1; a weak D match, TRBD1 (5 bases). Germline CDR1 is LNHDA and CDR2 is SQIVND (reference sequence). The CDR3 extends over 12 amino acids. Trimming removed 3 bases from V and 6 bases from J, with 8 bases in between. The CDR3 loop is CASSIGGAEAFF. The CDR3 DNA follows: TGTGCCAGTAGTATTGGGGGGGCTGAAGCTTTCTTT.

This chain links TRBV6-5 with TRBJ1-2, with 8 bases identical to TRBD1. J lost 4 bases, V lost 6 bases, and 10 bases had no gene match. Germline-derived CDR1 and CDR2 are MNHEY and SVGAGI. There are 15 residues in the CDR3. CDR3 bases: TGTGCCAGCAGGCCCACAGGGGGTTACGGCTATGGCTACACCTTC. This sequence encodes CASRPTGGYGYGYTF.

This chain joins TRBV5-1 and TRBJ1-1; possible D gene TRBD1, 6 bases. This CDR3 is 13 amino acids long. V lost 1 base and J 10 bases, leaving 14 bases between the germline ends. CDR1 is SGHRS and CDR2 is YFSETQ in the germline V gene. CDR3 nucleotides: TGCGCCAGCAGCTTGTCCGGGACACTGGGAGCTTTCTTT. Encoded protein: CASSLSGTLGAFF.

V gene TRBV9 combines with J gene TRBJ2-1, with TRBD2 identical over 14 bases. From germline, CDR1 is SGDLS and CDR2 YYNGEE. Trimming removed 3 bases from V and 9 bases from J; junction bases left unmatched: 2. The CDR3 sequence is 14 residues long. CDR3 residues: CASSGLAGGLEQFF. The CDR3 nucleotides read TGTGCCAGCAGCGGACTAGCGGGGGGGCTTGAGCAGTTCTTC.

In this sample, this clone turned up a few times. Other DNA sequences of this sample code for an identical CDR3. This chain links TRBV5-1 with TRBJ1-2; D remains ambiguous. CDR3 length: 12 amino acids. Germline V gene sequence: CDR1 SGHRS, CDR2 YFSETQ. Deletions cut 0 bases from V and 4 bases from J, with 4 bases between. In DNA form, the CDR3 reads TGCGCCAGCAGCTTGGATAGCTATGGCTACACCTTC. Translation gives CASSLDSYGYTF.

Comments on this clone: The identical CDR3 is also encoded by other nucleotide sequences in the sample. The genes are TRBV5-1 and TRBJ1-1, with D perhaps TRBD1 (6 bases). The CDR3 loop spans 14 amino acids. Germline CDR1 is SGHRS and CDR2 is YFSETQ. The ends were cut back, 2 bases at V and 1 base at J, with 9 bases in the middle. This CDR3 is CASSFQGQNTEAFF. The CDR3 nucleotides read TGCGCCAGCAGCTTTCAGGGACAGAACACTGAAGCTTTCTTT.

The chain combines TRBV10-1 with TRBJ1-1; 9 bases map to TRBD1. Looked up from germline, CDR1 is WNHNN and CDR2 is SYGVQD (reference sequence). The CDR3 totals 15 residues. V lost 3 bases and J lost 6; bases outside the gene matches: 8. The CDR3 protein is CASSDSTGTGSEAFF. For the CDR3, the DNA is TGCGCCAGCAGTGATTCTACCGGGACAGGGTCTGAAGCTTTCTTT.

The CDR3: CASSEGTRSGYTF. The CDR3 bases are TGTGCCAGCAGTGAAGGGACTCGCAGTGGCTACACCTTC. This chain connects TRBV6-4 to TRBJ1-2; TRBD1 might be the D (5 bases). V was shortened by 3 bases and J by 7 bases, with 12 bases between the two germline ends. Germline V gene data show CDR1 as MRHNA and CDR2 as SNTAGT. The CDR3 covers 13 residues.

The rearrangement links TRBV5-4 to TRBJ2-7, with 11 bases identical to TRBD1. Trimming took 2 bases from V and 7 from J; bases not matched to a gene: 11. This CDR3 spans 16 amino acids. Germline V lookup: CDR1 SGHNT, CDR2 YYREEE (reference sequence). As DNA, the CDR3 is TGTGCCAGCAGCTTTTCCCCCGGACAGGGGGCGCAAGAGCAGTACTTC. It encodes CASSFSPGQGAQEQYF.

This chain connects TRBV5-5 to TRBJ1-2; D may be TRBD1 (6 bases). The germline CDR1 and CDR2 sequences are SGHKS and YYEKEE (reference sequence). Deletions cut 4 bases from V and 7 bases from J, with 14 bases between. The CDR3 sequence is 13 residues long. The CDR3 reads CASSLGGARGYTF. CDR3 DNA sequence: TGTGCCAGCAGCCTCGGGGGGGCACGTGGCTACACCTTC.

CDR3 sequence reads: CASRSTGTNEKLFF. The CDR3 DNA is TGTGCCAGCAGATCGACAGGGACTAATGAAAAACTGTTTTTT. The V gene is TRBV7-3, the J gene TRBJ1-4, with 7 positions matching TRBD1. Germline V gives CDR1 SGHTA, CDR2 FQGTGA. The CDR3 covers 14 residues. Losses at the gene ends were 6 bases for V and 2 bases for J; bases not matched to a gene: 3.

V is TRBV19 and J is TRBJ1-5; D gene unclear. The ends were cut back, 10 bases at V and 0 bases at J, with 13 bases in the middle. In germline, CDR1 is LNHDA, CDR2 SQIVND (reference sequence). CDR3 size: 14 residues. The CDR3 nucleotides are TGTGCCACCCTACCCGGGTATAGCAATCAGCCCCAGCATTTT. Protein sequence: CATLPGYSNQPQHF.

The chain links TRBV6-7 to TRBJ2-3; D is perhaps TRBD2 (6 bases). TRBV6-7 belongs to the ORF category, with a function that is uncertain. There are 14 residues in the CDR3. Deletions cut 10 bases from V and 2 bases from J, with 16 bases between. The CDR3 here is CAIHPGTPTDTQYF. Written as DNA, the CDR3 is TGTGCCATACACCCAGGGACTCCCACAGATACGCAGTATTTT.

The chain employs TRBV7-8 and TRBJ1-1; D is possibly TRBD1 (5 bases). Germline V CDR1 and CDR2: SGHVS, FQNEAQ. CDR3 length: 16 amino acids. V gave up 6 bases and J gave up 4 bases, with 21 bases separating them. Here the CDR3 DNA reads TGTGCCAGCAGTTTTTATCGTATTGGCGGGGGCACTGAAGCTTTCTTT. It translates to CASSFYRIGGGTEAFF. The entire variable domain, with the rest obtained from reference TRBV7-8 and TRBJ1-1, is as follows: GAGVSQSPRYKVAKRGQDVALRCDPISGHVSLFWYQQALGQGPEFLTYFQNEAQLDKSGLPSDRFFAERPEGSVSTLKIQRTQQEDSAVYLCASSFYRIGGGTEAFFGQGTRLTVV.

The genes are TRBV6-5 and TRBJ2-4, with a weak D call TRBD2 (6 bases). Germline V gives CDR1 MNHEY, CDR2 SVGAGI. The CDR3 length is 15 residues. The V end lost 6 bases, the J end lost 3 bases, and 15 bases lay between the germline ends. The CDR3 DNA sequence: TGTGCCAGCAGCTTGCGGGACGGACTCAAAAACATTCAGTACTTC. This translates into CASSLRDGLKNIQYF.